This TCR beta chain is drawn from a study of T cell responses to AZD1222 COVID-19 vaccine. The wider study: Investigators merged groups given second doses at roughly 4 or roughly 12 weeks.

Turning to this clone: Its antigen is unknown.

The study's findings and limits: Seropositivity was recorded at baseline in only 6 or 7 AZD1222 recipients. No repertoire was sampled before or during the peak T cell response, only after it. Rises in breadth and depth of Spike-specific TCRs came after two AZD1222 doses.

The protocol was immunoSEQ multiplex PCR, while the TCRdb copy is restricted to in-frame clones and leaves out a portion. This repertoire shows approximately 94,000 clones, 88% found once; its top ten account for roughly 2%. Per the germline V gene, CDR1 is WSHSY and CDR2 is SAAADI. There are 15 residues in the CDR3. Trimming stripped 4 bases from V and 0 bases from J, with 12 bases between. The chain is built from TRBV10-2 and TRBJ1-1; D is unclear. The sequence derives from an adult in good health. Sequenced here: peripheral blood, sampled on day 0 of AZD1222 vaccination. CDR3 DNA sequence: TGCGCCAGCAGTGTTTATGGGATTATGAACACTGAAGCTTTCTTT. It specifies CASSVYGIMNTEAFF.